This paragraph covers one T cell receptor beta chain sequence. Trimming left V 5 bases short and J 3 bases short, with 14 bases between. CDR1 and CDR2 (germline): SGHAT, FQNNGV. The CDR3 loop spans 14 amino acids. This sample was taken from a study of Ad26.COV2.S vaccination and SARS-CoV-2 variants. Whole-study context: Dosing was one shot or two shots 56 days apart.

The sample's treatment: roughly 20 received Ad26.COV2.S at low or high dose, single or two shots; roughly five received placebo; per-sample allocation not given. Vaccine and placebo recipients were sampled on day 63 after the first injection. Recruitment in Boston yielded a donor of adult age, 18-55 years. TCRdb's copy holds only in-frame clones and misses some; the assay was immunoSEQ multiplex PCR. The sample yields about 400,000 clones, approximately 90% seen once. The source of this sequence is a person between 18 and 65 years old who received the Ad26.COV2.S COVID-19 vaccine or a placebo. V and J are TRBV11-2 and TRBJ2-7; unclear D gene. This sample comprised peripheral blood, obtained in a trial of Ad26.COV2.S vaccine versus placebo. Here the CDR3 reads CASSRSEQVYEQYF. CDR3 nucleotide sequence: TGTGCCAGCAGCCGCTCCGAGCAGGTCTACGAGCAGTACTTC.